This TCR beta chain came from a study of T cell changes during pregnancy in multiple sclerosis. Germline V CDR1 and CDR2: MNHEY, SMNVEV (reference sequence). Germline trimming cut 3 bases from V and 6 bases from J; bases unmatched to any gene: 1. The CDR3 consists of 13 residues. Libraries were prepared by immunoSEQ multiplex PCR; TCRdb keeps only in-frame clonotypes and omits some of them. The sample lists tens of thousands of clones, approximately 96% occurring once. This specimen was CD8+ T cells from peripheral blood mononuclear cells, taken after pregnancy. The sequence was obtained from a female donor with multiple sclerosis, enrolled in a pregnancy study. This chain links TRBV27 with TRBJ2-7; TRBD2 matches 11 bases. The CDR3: CASSFSGRAEQYF. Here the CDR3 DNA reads TGTGCCAGCAGTTTTAGCGGGAGGGCCGAGCAGTACTTC.